There are a few counts of the clone carrying this TCR beta chain. The data are from a study of OX40 agonist ivuxolimab in advanced cancers. The data were produced by immunoSEQ multiplex PCR, yet TCRdb's version contains in-frame clones alone and is incomplete. Of roughly 38,000 clones in the sample, approximately 80% were seen once. The CDR3 spans 14 residues. Germline values: CDR1 MNHEY, CDR2 SVGAGI. V lost 6 bases and J 3 bases, leaving 13 bases between the germline ends. The gene calls are TRBV6-5 and TRBJ2-3; D may match TRBD1 or TRBD2 (6 bases each). The origin of this receptor is an adult with an advanced solid tumor such as melanoma, head and neck, liver or kidney cancer. Source: CD4+ or CD8+ T cells sorted from blood, taken in a trial of the OX40 agonist ivuxolimab. The CDR3 region has the DNA TGTGCCAGCAGCCCGGTAGGGGGGACAGATACGCAGTATTTT. Residues: CASSPVGGTDTQYF.